This paragraph covers one T cell receptor (beta chain) sequence. The protocol was immunoSEQ multiplex PCR, while the TCRdb copy is restricted to in-frame clones and leaves out a portion. The sample records 50,000 to 70,000 clones, about 86% being singletons. This sample was taken from a study of blood T cell repertoires in COVID-19. Germline V CDR1 and CDR2: LGHDT, YNNKEL (reference sequence). The J segment lost 15 bases and the V segment lost 3 bases, leaving 13 bases of the junction unmatched. CDR3 length equals 16 residues. The chain is built from TRBV3-1 (or the pseudogene TRBV3-2) and TRBJ2-1, with 14 bases matching TRBD2. This receptor was obtained from a man aged 50 to 60 with active COVID-19. The specimen was peripheral blood. In DNA, the CDR3 is TGTGCCAGCAGCCAGATAGGACTAGCGGGAGGTTCCGGGAGGTTCTTC. Protein product: CASSQIGLAGGSGRFF.